Below are 18 T cell receptor beta chains sequenced from a single sample in a study of CD8+CD57+ T cells in acquired aplastic anemia. The patients chosen for sequencing had shown expansion of CD8+CD57+ cells (detected by flow cytometry). CDR3 and TCR beta VDJ profiling relied on genomic DNA as the template. MiXCR was run by TCRdb on the reads, yielding one entry per CDR3 protein. The repertoire holds about 120,000 distinct CDR3 sequences, over 30% seen once, with around 2.5% in the top ten. Sequenced input: sorted CD4+, CD8+, or CD8+CD57+ T cells (not recorded which) from PBMCs. These receptors originate from a human donor with aplastic anemia.

This clonotype was counted only a few times. One end of the junction fails to match germline, which may point to a read error. The V gene is TRBV11-2, the J gene TRBJ2-7, with D possibly called TRBD1 or TRBD2 (5 bases each). The CDR3 has 14 residues. CDR1 is SGHAT and CDR2 is FQNNGV in the germline V gene. CDR3 coding DNA: TGTGCCAGCAGCCTAACCGGGACCCAAAGAGAGCAGCACTTC. Translated, it gives CASSLTGTQREQHF.

With respect to this clonotype: An end of the junction does not agree with germline; a read error may underlie this. The V gene is TRBV4-1, the J gene TRBJ1-6; the D gene is possibly TRBD1 (5 bases). Looked up from germline, CDR1 is MGHRA and CDR2 is YSYEKL. This CDR3 region has 14 residues. The CDR3 here is CASSQVGRESPLHF. DNA of the CDR3: TGCGCCAGCAGCCAAGTTGGCAGGGAATCACCCCTCCATTTT.

There are a few counts of this clonotype. This sequence may be a read error, since a much larger clone differs from it by one base. The V gene is TRBV7-3, the J gene TRBJ2-3; the D gene is possibly TRBD2 (7 bases). The CDR3 sequence is 15 residues long. Germline-derived CDR1 and CDR2 are SGHTA and FQGTGA. Between the trimmed V and J ends, which lost 3 bases and 5 bases, there was a span of 15 bases. As DNA, the CDR3 is TGTGCCAGCAGCTTTAGGGGGGGGCATGGAGATACGCAGTATTTT. Amino acids: CASSFRGGHGDTQYF.

This clonotype was picked up many times. The chain is built from TRBV7-9 and TRBJ2-5, with 8 nucleotides matching TRBD2. The CDR3 is made up of 15 amino acids. V shed 5 bases and J 1 base; nucleotides not matched to a gene: 6. Germline assignment: CDR1 SEHNR and CDR2 FQNEAQ (reference sequence). The CDR3: CASSRASGPQETQYF. The DNA of the CDR3 is TGTGCCAGCAGCAGGGCTAGCGGGCCCCAAGAGACCCAGTACTTC.

The table lists this clonotype with many counts. The gene calls are TRBV6-1 and TRBJ2-7; D may match TRBD1 or TRBD2 (5 bases each). Trimming cost V 7 bases and J 5 bases, with 15 bases left between them. The CDR3 spans 13 residues. CDR1 is MNHNS and CDR2 is SASEGT in the germline V gene. The CDR3 coding sequence is TGTGCCAGCAATAGGGGACGGATAAACGAGCAGTACGTC. This sequence encodes CASNRGRINEQYV.

This clonotype was seen many times. The chain links TRBV3-1 to TRBJ1-1; no definite D call. Germline lookup yields CDR1 LGHDT and CDR2 YNNKEL (reference sequence). V lost 2 bases to trimming and J lost 3 bases, with 7 bases between them. This CDR3 region has 13 residues. Here the CDR3 DNA reads TGTGCCAGCAGCCAAACGGTCGACACTGAAGCTTTCTTT. It is translated as CASSQTVDTEAFF.

The sample holds many counts of this clonotype. The V call is TRBV29-1, the J call TRBJ1-2, with 7 bases fitting TRBD1. V shed 3 bases, J shed 2 bases, and the junction held 6 bases outside the gene matches. This CDR3 has 14 residues. Germline CDR1 and CDR2: SQVTM and ANQGSEA. The CDR3 coding sequence is TGCAGCGTTGATTACAGGGGAACAAACTATGGCTACACCTTC. This gives the protein CSVDYRGTNYGYTF.

In its sample, this clonotype was seen many times. The V call is TRBV29-1, the J call TRBJ2-1, with TRBD2 matching 12 bases. The CDR3 sequence is 14 residues long. The germline V gene has CDR1 SQVTM and CDR2 ANQGSEA. V gave up 6 bases and J gave up 9 bases; unmatched junction bases: 9. The CDR3 is CSVLTGLAGSEQFF. The DNA for the CDR3 is TGCAGCGTCCTCACCGGACTAGCGGGGAGTGAGCAGTTCTTC.

This clonotype occurred many times. V and J are TRBV28 and TRBJ1-1, with D hard to call. The CDR3 covers 12 residues. Trimming pared 7 bases from V and 1 base from J, leaving 7 bases between. The germline V gene has CDR1 MDHEN and CDR2 SYDVKM. The CDR3: CASTESNTEAFF. The CDR3 DNA reads as TGTGCCAGCACTGAGTCGAACACTGAAGCTTTCTTT.

This clonotype has at least ten counts. The rearrangement uses TRBV5-1 and TRBJ1-5; unclear D gene. The CDR3 is made up of 13 amino acids. Trimming stripped 0 bases from V and 7 bases from J, with 8 bases between. Germline CDR1 and CDR2: SGHRS and YFSETQ. The CDR3: CASSLGEGQPQHF. The CDR3 nucleotides read TGCGCCAGCAGCTTGGGGGAGGGACAGCCCCAGCATTTT.

This clonotype was detected many times. The V and J genes are TRBV5-6 and TRBJ1-2; maybe TRBD1 (6 bases). In germline, CDR1 is SGHDT, CDR2 YYEEEE. V lost 4 bases to trimming and J lost 3 bases, with 16 bases between them. This CDR3 comprises 15 residues. The chain's CDR3 is CASSPGGGRDYGYTF. The CDR3 DNA is TGTGCCAGCAGCCCAGGAGGGGGGAGAGACTATGGCTACACCTTC.

This clonotype has at least ten counts. CDR3 sequence: CASSLGRVQETQYF. Written as DNA, the CDR3 is TGTGCCAGCAGCTTAGGGCGGGTTCAAGAGACCCAGTACTTC. The chain employs TRBV7-2 and TRBJ2-5, with D maybe TRBD2 (5 bases). The CDR3 consists of 14 residues. V was trimmed by 1 base and J by 2 bases, leaving 8 bases between them. Germline-derived CDR1 and CDR2 are SGHTA and FQGNSA.

V gene TRBV4-3 combines with J gene TRBJ1-2; D unclear. CDR3 length: 14 residues. CDR1 is LGHNA, CDR2 YSLEER, per germline. The V gene lost 1 base and the J gene lost 0 bases, with 6 bases spanning the gap. DNA of the CDR3: TGCGCCAGCAGCCAAGGGTCCCCTAACTATGGCTACACCTTC. Protein sequence: CASSQGSPNYGYTF.

There are many counts of this clonotype. The V gene is TRBV20-1, the J gene TRBJ1-5; tentative D call: TRBD1 (5 bases). V was clipped by 7 bases and J by 1 base, with 17 bases between them. Germline lookup yields CDR1 DFQATT and CDR2 SNEGSKA (reference sequence). The CDR3 is made up of 15 amino acids. The CDR3 DNA reads as TGCAGTGTCTCGGGGGGAGGACGAAGCAATCAGCCCCAGCATTTT. This sequence encodes CSVSGGGRSNQPQHF.

Ten or more counts support this clonotype. Here the CDR3 reads CATASGTGGPGGGYTF. As DNA, the CDR3 is TGTGCCACCGCCTCCGGGACAGGGGGGCCTGGAGGCGGCTACACCTTC. The rearrangement joins TRBV24-1 to TRBJ1-2; 11 nucleotides align to TRBD1. Looked up from germline, CDR1 is KGHDR and CDR2 is SFDVKD. There are 16 residues in the CDR3. After removal of 9 bases from V and 8 bases from J, the junction contained 16 bases not matched to a gene.

This clonotype was observed at least ten times. The chain employs TRBV7-8 and TRBJ1-2, with D tentatively TRBD1 (5 bases). Per the germline V gene, CDR1 is SGHVS and CDR2 is FQNEAQ. CDR3 length: 14 residues. V lost 4 bases and J 4 bases, leaving 13 bases between the germline ends. CDR3 protein: CASSYQDTSYGYTF. The CDR3 DNA reads as TGTGCCAGCAGCTACCAGGACACGTCCTATGGCTACACCTTC.

This clonotype appeared a single time. The CDR3 nucleotides read TGTGCCATCACGACCTCACCGGGACAGAAATACGAGCAGTACTTC. Translating gives CAITTSPGQKYEQYF. The chain links TRBV10-3 to TRBJ2-7, with 7 nucleotides matching TRBD1. This CDR3 comprises 15 residues. The germline CDR1 and CDR2 sequences are ENHRY and SYGVKD. With V trimmed by 7 bases and J by 4 bases, 13 bases remained unmatched.

This chain connects TRBV24-1 to TRBJ1-2; D remains unclear. The germline V gene encodes CDR1 KGHDR and CDR2 SFDVKD. The CDR3 runs to 12 residues. V lost 7 bases, J lost 12 bases, and 17 bases lay in between. The CDR3 sequence: CATRRYRCQDTF. The CDR3 DNA is TGTGCCACCAGGCGGTACCGGTGCCAGGACACCTTC.